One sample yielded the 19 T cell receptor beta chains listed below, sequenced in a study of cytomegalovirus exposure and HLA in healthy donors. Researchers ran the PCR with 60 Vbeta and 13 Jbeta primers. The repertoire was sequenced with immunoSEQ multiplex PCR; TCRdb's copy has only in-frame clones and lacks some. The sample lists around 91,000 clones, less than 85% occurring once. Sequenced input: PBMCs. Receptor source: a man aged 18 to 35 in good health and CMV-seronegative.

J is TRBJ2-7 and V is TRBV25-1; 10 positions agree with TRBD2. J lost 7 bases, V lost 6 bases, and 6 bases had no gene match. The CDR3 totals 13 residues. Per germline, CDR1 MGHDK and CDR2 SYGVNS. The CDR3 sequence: CASRLAGSGEQYF. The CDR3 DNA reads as TGTGCCAGCAGACTAGCGGGGTCGGGGGAGCAGTACTTC.

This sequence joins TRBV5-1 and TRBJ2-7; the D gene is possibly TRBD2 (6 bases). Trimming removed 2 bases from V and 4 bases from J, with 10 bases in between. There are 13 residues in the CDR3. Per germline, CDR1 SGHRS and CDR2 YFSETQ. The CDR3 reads CASSFYGSYEQYF. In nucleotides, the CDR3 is TGCGCCAGCAGCTTTTACGGGAGTTACGAGCAGTACTTC.

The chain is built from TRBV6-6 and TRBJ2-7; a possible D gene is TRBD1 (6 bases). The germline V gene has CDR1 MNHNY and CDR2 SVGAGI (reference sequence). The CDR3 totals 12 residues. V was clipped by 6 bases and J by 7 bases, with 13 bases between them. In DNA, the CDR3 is TGTGCCAGCAGAGGGCCCGACAGGGAGCAGTACTTC. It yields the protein CASRGPDREQYF.

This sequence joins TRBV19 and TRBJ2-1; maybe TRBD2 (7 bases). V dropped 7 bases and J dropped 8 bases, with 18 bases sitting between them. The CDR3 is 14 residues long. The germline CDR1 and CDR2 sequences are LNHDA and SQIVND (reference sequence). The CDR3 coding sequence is TGTGCCAGTACCCGGGGGGCCACGATAGATGAGCAGTTCTTC. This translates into CASTRGATIDEQFF.

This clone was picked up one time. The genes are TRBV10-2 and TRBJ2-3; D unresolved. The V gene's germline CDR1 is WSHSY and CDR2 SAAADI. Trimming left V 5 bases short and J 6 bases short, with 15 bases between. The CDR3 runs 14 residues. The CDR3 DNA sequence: TGCGCCAGCAGTCCCGGCGGCACGAGGGATACGCAGTATTTT. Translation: CASSPGGTRDTQYF.

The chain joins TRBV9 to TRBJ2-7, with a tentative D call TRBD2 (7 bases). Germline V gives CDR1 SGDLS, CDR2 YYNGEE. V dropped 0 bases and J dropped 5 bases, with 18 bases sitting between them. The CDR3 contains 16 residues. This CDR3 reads CASSVASGGQFHEQYF. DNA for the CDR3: TGTGCCAGCAGCGTAGCTAGCGGCGGACAGTTCCACGAGCAGTACTTC.

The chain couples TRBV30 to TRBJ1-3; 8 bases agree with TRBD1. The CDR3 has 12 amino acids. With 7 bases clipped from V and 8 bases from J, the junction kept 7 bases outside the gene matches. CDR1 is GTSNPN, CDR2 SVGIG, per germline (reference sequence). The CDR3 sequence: CALDRVGDTIYF. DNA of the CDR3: TGTGCCTTGGACAGGGTCGGGGACACCATATATTTT.

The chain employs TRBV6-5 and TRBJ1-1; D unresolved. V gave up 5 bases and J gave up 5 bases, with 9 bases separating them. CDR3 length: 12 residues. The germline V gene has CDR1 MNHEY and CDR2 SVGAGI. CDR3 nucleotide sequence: TGTGCCAGCAGTCGAGGCGAAACTGAAGCTTTCTTT. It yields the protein CASSRGETEAFF.

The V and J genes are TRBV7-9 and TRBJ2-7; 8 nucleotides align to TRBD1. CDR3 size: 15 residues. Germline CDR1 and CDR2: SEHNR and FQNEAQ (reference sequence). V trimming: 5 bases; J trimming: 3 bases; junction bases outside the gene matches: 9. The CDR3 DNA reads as TGTGCCAGCAGCCCCTCGGACAGGGCTGACTACGAGCAGTACTTC. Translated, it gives CASSPSDRADYEQYF.

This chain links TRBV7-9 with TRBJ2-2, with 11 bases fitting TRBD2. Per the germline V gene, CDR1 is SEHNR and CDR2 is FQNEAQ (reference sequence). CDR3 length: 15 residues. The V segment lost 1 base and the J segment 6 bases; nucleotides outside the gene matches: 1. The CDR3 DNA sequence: TGTGCCAGCAGCTTAGGGACTAGCGGGTCCGGGGAGCTGTTTTTT. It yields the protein CASSLGTSGSGELFF. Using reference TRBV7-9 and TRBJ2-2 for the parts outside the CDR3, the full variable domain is DTGVSQNPRHKITKRGQNVTFRCDPISEHNRLYWYRQTLGQGPEFLTYFQNEAQLEKSRLLSDRFSAERPKGSFSTLEIQRTEQGDSAMYLCASSLGTSGSGELFFGEGSRLTVL.

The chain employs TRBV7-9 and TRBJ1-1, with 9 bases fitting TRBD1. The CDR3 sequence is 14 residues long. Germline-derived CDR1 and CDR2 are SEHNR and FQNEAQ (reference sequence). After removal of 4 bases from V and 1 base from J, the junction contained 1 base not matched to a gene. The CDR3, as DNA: TGTGCCAGCAGCTCACAGGGGGCGAACACTGAAGCTTTCTTT. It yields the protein CASSSQGANTEAFF.

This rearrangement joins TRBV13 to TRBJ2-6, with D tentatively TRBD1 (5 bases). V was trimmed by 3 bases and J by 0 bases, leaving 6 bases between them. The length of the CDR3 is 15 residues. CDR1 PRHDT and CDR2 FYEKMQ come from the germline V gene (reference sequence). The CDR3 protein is CASSFRVSGANVLTF. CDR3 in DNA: TGTGCCAGCAGCTTCAGGGTCTCTGGGGCCAACGTCCTGACTTTC.

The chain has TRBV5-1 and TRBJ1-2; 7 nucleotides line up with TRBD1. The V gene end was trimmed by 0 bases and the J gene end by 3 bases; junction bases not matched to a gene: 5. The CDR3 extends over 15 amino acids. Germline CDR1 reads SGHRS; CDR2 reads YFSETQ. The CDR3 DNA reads TGCGCCAGCAGCTTGGGAGCTGGGACAGACTATGGCTACACCTTC. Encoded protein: CASSLGAGTDYGYTF.

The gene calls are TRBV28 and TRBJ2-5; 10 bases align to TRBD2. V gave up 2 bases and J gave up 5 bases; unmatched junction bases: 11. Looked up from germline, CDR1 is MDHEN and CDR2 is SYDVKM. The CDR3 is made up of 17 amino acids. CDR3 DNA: TGTGCCAGCAGTTTAGCCTTGGCTAGCGGGAGTACGGAGACCCAGTACTTC. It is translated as CASSLALASGSTETQYF.

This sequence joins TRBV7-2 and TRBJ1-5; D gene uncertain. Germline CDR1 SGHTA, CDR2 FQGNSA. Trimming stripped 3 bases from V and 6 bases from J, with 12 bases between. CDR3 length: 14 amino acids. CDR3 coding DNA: TGTGCCAGCAGCTTTTCGGGGATGGCTCAGCCCCAGCATTTT. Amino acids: CASSFSGMAQPQHF.

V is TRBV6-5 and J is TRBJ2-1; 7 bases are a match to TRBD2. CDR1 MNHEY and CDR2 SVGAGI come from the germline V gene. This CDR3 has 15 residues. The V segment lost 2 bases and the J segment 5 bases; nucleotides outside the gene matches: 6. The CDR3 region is CASSYRLAVDNEQFF. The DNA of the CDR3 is TGTGCCAGCAGTTACCGGCTAGCGGTTGACAATGAGCAGTTCTTC.

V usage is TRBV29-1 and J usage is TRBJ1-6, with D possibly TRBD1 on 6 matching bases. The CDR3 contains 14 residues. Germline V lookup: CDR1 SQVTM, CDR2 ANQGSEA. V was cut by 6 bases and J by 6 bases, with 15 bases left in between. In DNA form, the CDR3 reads TGCAGCGTCGGGCGGGGGCACCTTAATTCACCCCTCCACTTT. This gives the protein CSVGRGHLNSPLHF.

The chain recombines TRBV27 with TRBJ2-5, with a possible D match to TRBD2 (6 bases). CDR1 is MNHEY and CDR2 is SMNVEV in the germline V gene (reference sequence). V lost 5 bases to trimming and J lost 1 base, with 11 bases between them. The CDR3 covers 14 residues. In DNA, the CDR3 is TGTGCCAGCAGTCCTCGGGACTTCCAAGAGACCCAGTACTTC. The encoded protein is CASSPRDFQETQYF.

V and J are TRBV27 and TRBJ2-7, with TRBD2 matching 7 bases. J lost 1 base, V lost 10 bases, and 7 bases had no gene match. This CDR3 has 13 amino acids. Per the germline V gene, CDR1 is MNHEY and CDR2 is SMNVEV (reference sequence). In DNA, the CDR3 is TGTGCCACGATGGGGGACTATTCCTACGAGCAGTACTTC. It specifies CATMGDYSYEQYF.